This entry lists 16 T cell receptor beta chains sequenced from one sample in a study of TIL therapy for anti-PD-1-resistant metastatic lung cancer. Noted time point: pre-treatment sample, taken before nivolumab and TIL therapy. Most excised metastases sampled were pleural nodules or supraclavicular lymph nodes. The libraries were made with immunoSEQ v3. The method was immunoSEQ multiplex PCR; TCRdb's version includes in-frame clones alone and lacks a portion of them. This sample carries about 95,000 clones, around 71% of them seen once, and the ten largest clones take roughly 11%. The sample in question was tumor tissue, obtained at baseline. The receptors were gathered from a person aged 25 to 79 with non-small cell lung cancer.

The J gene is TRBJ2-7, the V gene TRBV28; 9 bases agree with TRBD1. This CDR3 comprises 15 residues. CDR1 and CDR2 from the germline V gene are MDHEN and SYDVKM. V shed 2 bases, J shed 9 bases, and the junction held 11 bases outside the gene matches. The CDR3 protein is CASSLPGTGRLGQYF. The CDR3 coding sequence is TGTGCCAGCAGTTTACCCGGGACAGGGCGCCTCGGGCAGTACTTC.

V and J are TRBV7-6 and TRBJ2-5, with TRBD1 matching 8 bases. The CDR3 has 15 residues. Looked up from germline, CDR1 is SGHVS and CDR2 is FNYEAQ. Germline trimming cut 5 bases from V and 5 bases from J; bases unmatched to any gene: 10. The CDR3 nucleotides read TGTGCCAGCAGCCTCGCCGGGACAGGAGGGGAGACCCAGTACTTC. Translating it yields CASSLAGTGGETQYF.

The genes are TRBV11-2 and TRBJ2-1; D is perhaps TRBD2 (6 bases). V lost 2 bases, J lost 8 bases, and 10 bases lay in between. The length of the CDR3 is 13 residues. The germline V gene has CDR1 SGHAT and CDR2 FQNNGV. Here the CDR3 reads CASSLWGVDEQFF. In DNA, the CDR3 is TGTGCCAGCAGCTTATGGGGGGTCGATGAGCAGTTCTTC.

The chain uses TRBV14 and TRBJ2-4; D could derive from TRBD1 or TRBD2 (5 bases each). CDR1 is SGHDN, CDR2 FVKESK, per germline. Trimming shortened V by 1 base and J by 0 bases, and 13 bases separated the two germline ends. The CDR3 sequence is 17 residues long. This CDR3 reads CASSQGGTSLAKNIQYF. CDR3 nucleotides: TGTGCCAGCAGCCAAGGAGGGACCAGCCTAGCCAAAAACATTCAGTACTTC.

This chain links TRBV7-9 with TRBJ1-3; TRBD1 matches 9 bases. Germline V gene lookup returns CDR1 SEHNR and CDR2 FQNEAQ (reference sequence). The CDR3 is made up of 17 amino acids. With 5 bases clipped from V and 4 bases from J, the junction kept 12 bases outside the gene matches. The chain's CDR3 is CASSLDWGTGSGNTIYF. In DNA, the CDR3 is TGTGCCAGCAGCCTGGATTGGGGGACAGGGTCCGGAAACACCATATATTTT.

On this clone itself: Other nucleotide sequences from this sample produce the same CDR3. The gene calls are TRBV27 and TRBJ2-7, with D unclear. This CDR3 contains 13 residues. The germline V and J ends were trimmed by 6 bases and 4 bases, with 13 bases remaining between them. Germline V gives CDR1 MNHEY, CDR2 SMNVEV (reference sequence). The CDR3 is CASSSREGYEQYF. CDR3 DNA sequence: TGTGCCAGCAGCTCCAGAGAAGGGTACGAGCAGTACTTC.

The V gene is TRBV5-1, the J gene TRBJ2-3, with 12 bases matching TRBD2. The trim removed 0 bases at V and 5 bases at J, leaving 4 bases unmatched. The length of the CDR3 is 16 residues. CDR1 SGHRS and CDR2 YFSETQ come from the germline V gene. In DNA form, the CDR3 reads TGCGCCAGCAGCTTGGAACTAGCGGGAGGCGGAGATACGCAGTATTTT. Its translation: CASSLELAGGGDTQYF. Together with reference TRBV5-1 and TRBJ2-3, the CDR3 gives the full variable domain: KAGVTQTPRYLIKTRGQQVTLSCSPISGHRSVSWYQQTPGQGLQFLFEYFSETQRNKGNFPGRFSGRQFSNSRSEMNVSTLELGDSALYLCASSLELAGGGDTQYFGPGTRLTVL.

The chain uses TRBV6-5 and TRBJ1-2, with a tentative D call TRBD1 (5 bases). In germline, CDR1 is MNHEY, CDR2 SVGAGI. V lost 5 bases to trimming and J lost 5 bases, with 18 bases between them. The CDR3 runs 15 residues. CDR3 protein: CASSRLLGTGYGYTF. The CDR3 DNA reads TGTGCCAGCAGTCGACTCCTAGGGACGGGTTATGGCTACACCTTC.

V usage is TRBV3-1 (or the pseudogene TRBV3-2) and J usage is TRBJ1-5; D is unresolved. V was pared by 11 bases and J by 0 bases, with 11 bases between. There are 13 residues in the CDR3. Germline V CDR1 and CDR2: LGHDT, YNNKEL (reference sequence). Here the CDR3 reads CAVRPISNQPQHF. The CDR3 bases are TGTGCCGTAAGACCGATTAGCAATCAGCCCCAGCATTTT.

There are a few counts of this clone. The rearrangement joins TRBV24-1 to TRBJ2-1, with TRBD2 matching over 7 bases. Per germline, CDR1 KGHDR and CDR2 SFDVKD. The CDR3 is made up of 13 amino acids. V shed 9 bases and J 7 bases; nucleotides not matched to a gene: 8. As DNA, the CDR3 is TGTGCCACCTCAGGGCCCGGGGGGAATGAGCAGTTCTTC. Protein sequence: CATSGPGGNEQFF.

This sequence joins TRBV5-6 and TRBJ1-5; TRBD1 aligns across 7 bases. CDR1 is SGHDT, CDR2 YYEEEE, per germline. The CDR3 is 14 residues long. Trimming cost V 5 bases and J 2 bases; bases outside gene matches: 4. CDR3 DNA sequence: TGTGCCAGCAGTAAGGACAGGCGCAATCAGCCCCAGCATTTT. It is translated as CASSKDRRNQPQHF.

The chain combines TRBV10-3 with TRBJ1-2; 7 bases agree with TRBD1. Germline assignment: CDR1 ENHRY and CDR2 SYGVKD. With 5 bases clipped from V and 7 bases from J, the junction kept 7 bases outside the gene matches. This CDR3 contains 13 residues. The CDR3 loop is CAISRDSLRGYTF. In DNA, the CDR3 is TGTGCCATCAGTCGGGACAGCCTGCGTGGCTACACCTTC.

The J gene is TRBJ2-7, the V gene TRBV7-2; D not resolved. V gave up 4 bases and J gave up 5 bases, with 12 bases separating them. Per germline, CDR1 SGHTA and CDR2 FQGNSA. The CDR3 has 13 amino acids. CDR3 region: CASSYRLGNEQYF. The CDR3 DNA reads TGTGCCAGCAGCTATAGATTGGGGAACGAGCAGTACTTC.

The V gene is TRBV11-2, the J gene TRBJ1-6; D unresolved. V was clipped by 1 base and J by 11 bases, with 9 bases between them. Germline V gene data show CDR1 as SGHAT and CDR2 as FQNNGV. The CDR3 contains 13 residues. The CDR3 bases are TGTGCCAGCAGCTTAGGAGCCGGGGCACCCCTCCACTTT. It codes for CASSLGAGAPLHF.

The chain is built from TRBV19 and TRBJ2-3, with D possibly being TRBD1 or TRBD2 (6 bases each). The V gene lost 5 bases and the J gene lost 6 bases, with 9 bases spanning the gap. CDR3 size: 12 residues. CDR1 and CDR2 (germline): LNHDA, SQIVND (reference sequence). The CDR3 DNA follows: TGTGCCAGTAGTTGGGGGGCGGATACGCAGTATTTT. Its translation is CASSWGADTQYF.

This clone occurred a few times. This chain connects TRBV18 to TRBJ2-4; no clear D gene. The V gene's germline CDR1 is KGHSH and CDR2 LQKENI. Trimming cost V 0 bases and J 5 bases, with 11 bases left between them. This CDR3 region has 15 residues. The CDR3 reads CASSPPMVPQNIQYF. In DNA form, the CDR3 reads TGTGCCAGCTCACCACCGATGGTCCCCCAAAACATTCAGTACTTC. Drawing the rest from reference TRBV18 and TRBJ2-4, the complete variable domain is NAGVMQNPRHLVRRRGQEARLRCSPMKGHSHVYWYRQLPEEGLKFMVYLQKENIIDESGMPKERFSAEFPKEGPSILRIQQVVRGDSAAYFCASSPPMVPQNIQYFGAGTRLSVL.